The next 12 T cell receptor beta chains were all read from a single sample in a study of shared clonotypes between healthy human individuals. Profiled with immunoSEQ multiplex PCR; TCRdb holds only in-frame clones, not every one. The sample holds under 1,100,000 clones, around 82% seen once. Sequenced material: memory CD4+ T cells from PBMCs. Subset reported: CD45RA-negative fraction. The receptors here all came from a man aged 18 to 29 in good health. Some clones in this sample may be carry-over from other donors' samples.

CDR3 coding DNA: TGCAGCGTTACAACGTTTGACGGGAGGGTTTCGTATTTT. This gives the protein CSVTTFDGRVSYF. This chain joins TRBV29-1 and TRBJ2-3; 8 positions match TRBD2. Germline CDR1 SQVTM, CDR2 ANQGSEA. V lost 5 bases, J lost 14 bases, and 15 bases stayed unmatched. This CDR3 comprises 13 residues.

The J gene is TRBJ1-2, the V gene TRBV15, with a weak D call TRBD1 (6 bases). With 1 base removed from V and 7 bases from J, the gap between germline ends came to 13 bases. CDR3 size: 14 residues. CDR1 and CDR2 from the germline V gene are LNHNV and YYDKDF (reference sequence). The CDR3 loop reads CATSRAVRGSGYTF. Here the CDR3 DNA reads TGTGCCACCAGCAGAGCTGTCAGGGGCAGTGGCTACACCTTC. Together with reference TRBV15 and TRBJ1-2, the CDR3 gives the full variable domain: DAMVIQNPRYQVTQFGKPVTLSCSQTLNHNVMYWYQQKSSQAPKLLFHYYDKDFNNEADTPDNFQSRRPNTSFCFLDIRSPGLGDTAMYLCATSRAVRGSGYTFGSGTRLTVV.

V usage is TRBV7-9 and J usage is TRBJ2-5, with D tentatively TRBD2 (5 bases). The J call is doubtful: the DNA matches TRBJ2-7 better. The CDR3 contains 15 residues. The germline gives CDR1 SEHNR, CDR2 FQNEAQ (reference sequence). The CDR3 DNA reads TGTGCCAGCAGCTTTGGACTCAAGAGCTCCTACGAGCAGTACTTC. Amino acid sequence: CASSFGLKSSYEQYF.

The CDR3 here is CATRRERAYNEQFF. CDR3 bases: TGTGCCACCAGACGGGAGAGGGCCTACAATGAGCAGTTCTTC. This sequence joins TRBV7-9 and TRBJ2-1, with D possibly TRBD2 on 6 matching bases. The CDR3 is made up of 14 amino acids. Germline V gene lookup returns CDR1 SEHNR and CDR2 FQNEAQ (reference sequence). V was trimmed by 10 bases and J by 2 bases, leaving 15 bases between them.

This clone was found a few times. The same CDR3 also results from other DNA sequences found in this sample. The chain recombines TRBV28 with TRBJ2-1, with TRBD1 matching over 10 bases. The J segment lost 7 bases and the V segment lost 8 bases, leaving 5 bases of the junction unmatched. Per germline, CDR1 MDHEN and CDR2 SYDVKM. The CDR3 totals 13 residues. Here the CDR3 reads CASRDRGRNEQFF. The CDR3 coding sequence is TGTGCCAGCCGGGACAGGGGACGAAATGAGCAGTTCTTC.

V usage is TRBV7-9 and J usage is TRBJ1-5; a weak D match, TRBD1 (5 bases). Germline assignment: CDR1 SEHNR and CDR2 FQNEAQ (reference sequence). The CDR3 length is 15 residues. With 5 bases removed from V and 7 bases from J, the gap between germline ends came to 18 bases. The CDR3 nucleotides are TGTGCCAGCAGCCGGGGCCTGGGGAGCGAACAGCCCCAGCATTTT. It codes for CASSRGLGSEQPQHF.

This clone was counted a single time. J is TRBJ2-2 and V is TRBV6-6; D is possibly TRBD1 (5 bases). V was shortened by 6 bases and J by 7 bases, with 9 bases between the two germline ends. The CDR3 sequence is 12 residues long. The germline V gene has CDR1 MNHNY and CDR2 SVGAGI (reference sequence). CDR3 sequence: CASRQTVGELFF. For the CDR3, the DNA is TGTGCCAGCAGACAGACAGTCGGGGAGCTGTTTTTT.

The J gene is TRBJ2-7, the V gene TRBV27; D is uncertain. CDR3 length equals 15 residues. The germline V and J ends were trimmed by 6 bases and 0 bases, with 15 bases remaining between them. Germline V lookup: CDR1 MNHEY, CDR2 SMNVEV (reference sequence). The CDR3 nucleotides are TGTGCCAGCAGGCAAAGCTGGCCCAGCTCCTACGAGCAGTACTTC. It encodes CASRQSWPSSYEQYF.

As concerns this clone: Additional DNA sequences in this sample encode the identical CDR3. This chain uses TRBV5-6 with TRBJ2-7, with TRBD1 matching 7 bases. V trimming: 1 base; J trimming: 3 bases; junction bases outside the gene matches: 4. The CDR3 totals 14 residues. Per the germline V gene, CDR1 is SGHDT and CDR2 is YYEEEE. CDR3 amino acids: CASSLFAGGYEQYF. CDR3 bases: TGTGCCAGCAGCTTGTTTGCAGGGGGCTACGAGCAGTACTTC. Complete variable domain (other parts from reference TRBV5-6 and TRBJ2-7): DAGVTQSPTHLIKTRGQQVTLRCSPKSGHDTVSWYQQALGQGPQFIFQYYEEEERQRGNFPDRFSGHQFPNYSSELNVNALLLGDSALYLCASSLFAGGYEQYFGPGTRLTVT.

The chain links TRBV2 to TRBJ2-3; D is undetermined. V lost 7 bases, J lost 2 bases, and 13 bases lay in between. The germline gives CDR1 SNHLY, CDR2 FYNNEI. The CDR3 has 14 residues. The CDR3 DNA follows: TGTGCCAGCAATTCGTTCCTACCCACAGATACGCAGTATTTT. As protein: CASNSFLPTDTQYF.

About this clone: The sample holds other DNA sequences that translate to the same CDR3. The V gene is TRBV2, the J gene TRBJ2-3; D is unclear. The length of the CDR3 is 14 residues. Trimming removed 3 bases at V and 0 bases at J, with 7 bases between. Germline assignment: CDR1 SNHLY and CDR2 FYNNEI. The CDR3 nucleotides are TGTGCCAGCAGTGACAGATCTAGCACAGATACGCAGTATTTT. As protein: CASSDRSSTDTQYF.

This chain connects TRBV2 to TRBJ1-1, with D unclear. V was pared by 2 bases and J by 2 bases, with 12 bases between. The CDR3 is 15 amino acids. The germline V gene encodes CDR1 SNHLY and CDR2 FYNNEI. The CDR3 coding sequence is TGTGCCAGCAGTGAATCCCGGGCCTCTAACACTGAAGCTTTCTTT. Protein product: CASSESRASNTEAFF.